The present entry profiles one T cell receptor (beta chain) with its context. Antigen unknown. The table came from immunoSEQ multiplex PCR; TCRdb's copy has only in-frame clones and leaves some out. Among about 19,000 clones, around 80% were seen once, and the ten largest hold about 23%. This sample is part of a study of CD4 T cells in relation to SARS-CoV-2 and coronaviruses. As for the study in general: The HLA restriction of the shared crossreactive spike epitopes was mapped.

Unexposed donor CD4+ T cells date from 2011-2018, before the COVID-19 pandemic. The cells were cultured for 10 days before CD4+ T cells were isolated. The CDR3 extends over 14 amino acids. Between the trimmed V and J ends, which lost 5 bases and 3 bases, there was a span of 13 bases. The V gene's germline CDR1 is SGHVS and CDR2 FQNEAQ. The rearrangement links TRBV7-8 to TRBJ1-2; D unclear. This receptor was identified in a human donor in good health. The specimen sequenced was CD4+ T cells from PBMCs, cultured in vitro. The CDR3 bases are TGTGCCAGCAGCCCCCGAGTGGGCTACTATGGCTACACCTTC. Translation: CASSPRVGYYGYTF.